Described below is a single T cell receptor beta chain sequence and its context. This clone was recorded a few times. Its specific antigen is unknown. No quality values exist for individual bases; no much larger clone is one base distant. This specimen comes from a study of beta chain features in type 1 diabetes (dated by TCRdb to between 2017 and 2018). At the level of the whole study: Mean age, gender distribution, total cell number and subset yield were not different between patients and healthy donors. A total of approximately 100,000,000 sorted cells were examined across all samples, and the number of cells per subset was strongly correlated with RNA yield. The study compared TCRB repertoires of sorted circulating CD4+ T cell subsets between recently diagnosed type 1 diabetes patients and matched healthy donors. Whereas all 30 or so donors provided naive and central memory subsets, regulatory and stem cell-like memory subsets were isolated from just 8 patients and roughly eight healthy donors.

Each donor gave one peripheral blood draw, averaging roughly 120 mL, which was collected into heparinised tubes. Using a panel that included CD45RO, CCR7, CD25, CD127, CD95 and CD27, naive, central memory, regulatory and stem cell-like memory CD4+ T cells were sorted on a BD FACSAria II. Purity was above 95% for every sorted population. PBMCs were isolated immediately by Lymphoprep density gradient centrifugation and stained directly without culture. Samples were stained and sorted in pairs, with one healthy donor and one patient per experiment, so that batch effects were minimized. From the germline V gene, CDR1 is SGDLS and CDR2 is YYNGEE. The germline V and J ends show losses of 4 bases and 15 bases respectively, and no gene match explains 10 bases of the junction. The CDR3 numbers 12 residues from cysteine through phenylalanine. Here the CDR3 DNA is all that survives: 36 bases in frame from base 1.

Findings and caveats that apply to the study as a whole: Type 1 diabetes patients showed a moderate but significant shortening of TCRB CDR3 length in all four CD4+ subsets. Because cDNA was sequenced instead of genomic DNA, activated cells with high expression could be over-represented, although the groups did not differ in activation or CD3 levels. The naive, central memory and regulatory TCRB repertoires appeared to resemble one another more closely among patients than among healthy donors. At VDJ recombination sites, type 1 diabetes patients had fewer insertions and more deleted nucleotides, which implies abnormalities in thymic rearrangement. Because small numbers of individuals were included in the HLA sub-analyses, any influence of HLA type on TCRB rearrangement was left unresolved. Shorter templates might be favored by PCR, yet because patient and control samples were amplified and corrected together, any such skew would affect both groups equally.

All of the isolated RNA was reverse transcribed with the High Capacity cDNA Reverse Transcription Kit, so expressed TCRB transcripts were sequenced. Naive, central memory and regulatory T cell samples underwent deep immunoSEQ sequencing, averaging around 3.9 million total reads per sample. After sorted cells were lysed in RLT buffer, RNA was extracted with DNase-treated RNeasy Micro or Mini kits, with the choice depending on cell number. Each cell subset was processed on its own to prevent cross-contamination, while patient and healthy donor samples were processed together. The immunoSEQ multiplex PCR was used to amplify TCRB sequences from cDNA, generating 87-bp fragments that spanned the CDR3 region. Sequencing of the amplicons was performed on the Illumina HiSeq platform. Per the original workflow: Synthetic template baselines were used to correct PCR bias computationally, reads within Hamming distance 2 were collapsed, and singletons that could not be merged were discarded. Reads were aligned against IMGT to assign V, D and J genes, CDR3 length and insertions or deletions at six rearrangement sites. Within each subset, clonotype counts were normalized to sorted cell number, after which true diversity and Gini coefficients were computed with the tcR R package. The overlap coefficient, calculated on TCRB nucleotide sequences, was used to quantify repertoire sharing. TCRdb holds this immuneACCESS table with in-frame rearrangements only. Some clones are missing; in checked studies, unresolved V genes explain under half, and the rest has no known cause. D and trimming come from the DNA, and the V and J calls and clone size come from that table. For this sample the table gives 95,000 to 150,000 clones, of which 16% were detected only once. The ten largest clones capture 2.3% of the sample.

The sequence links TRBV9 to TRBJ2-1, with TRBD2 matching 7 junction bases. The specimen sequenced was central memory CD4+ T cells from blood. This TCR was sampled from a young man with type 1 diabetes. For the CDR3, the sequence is CASSLGRGRMFF. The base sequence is TGTGCCAGCAGCCTTGGGAGGGGACGGATGTTCTTC.